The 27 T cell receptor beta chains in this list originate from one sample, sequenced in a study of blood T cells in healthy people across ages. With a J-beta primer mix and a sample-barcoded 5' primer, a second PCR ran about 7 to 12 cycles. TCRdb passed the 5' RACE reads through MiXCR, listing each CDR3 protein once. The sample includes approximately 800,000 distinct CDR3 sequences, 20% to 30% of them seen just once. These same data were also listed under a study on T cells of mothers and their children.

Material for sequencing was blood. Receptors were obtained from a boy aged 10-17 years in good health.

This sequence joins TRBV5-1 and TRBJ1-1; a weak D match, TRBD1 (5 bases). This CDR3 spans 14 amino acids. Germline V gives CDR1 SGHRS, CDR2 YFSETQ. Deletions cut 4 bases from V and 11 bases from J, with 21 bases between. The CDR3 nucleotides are TGCGCCAGCAGCAACGAGGGGCCGGGCTCGTGGGCTTTCTTT. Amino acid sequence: CASSNEGPGSWAFF.

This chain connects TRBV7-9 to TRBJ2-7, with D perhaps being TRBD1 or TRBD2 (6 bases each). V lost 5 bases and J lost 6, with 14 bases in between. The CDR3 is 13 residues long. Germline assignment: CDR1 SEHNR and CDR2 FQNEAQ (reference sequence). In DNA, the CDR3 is TGTGCCAGCAGCCCGATTTCGGGGGCCGAGCAGTACTTC. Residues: CASSPISGAEQYF.

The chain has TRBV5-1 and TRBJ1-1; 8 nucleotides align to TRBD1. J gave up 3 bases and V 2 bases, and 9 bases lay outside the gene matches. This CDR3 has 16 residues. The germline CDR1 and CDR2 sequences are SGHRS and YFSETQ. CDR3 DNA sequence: TGCGCCAGCAGCTTTGGGGCAGGGGGCGCATACACTGAAGCTTTCTTT. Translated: CASSFGAGGAYTEAFF.

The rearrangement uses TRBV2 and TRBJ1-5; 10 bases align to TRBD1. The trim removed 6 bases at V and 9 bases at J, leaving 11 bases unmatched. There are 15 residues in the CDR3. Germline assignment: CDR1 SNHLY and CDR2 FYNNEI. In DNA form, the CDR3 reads TGTGCCAGCAGCCCCCGGGACAGGGGCCTGGGGCCCCAGCATTTT. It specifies CASSPRDRGLGPQHF. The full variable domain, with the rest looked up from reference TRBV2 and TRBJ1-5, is EPEVTQTPSHQVTQMGQEVILRCVPISNHLYFYWYRQILGQKVEFLVSFYNNEISEKSEIFDDQFSVERPDGSNFTLKIRSTKLEDSAMYFCASSPRDRGLGPQHFGDGTRLSIL.

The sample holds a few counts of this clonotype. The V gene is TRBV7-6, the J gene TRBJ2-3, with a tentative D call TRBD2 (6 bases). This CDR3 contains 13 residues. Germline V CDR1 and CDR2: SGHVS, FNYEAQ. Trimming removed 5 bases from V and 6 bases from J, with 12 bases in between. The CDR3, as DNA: TGTGCCAGCAGCATGGACCTAGCGGATACGCAGTATTTT. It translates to CASSMDLADTQYF.

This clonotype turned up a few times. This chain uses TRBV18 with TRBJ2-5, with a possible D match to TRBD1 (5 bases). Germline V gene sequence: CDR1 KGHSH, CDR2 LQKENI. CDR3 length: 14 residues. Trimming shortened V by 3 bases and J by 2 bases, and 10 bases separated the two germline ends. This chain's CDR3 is CASSPITGQETQYF. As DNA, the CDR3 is TGTGCCAGCTCACCTATCACAGGACAAGAGACCCAGTACTTC.

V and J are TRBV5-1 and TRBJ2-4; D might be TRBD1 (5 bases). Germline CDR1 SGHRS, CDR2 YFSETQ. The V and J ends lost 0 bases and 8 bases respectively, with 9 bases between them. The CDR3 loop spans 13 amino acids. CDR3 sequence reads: CASSLDRWDIQYF. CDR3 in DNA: TGCGCCAGCAGCTTGGACAGGTGGGACATTCAGTACTTC.

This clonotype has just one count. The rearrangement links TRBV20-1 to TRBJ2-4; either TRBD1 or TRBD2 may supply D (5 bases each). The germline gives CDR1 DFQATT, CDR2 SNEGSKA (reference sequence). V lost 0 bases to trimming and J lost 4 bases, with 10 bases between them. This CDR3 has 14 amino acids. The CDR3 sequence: CSAREGTAKNIQYF. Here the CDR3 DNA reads TGCAGTGCTAGAGAAGGGACGGCGAAAAACATTCAGTACTTC.

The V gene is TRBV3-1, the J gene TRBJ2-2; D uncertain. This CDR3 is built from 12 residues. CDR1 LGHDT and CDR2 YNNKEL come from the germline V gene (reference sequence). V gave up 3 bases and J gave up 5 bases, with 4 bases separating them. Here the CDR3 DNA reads TGTGCCAGCAGCCAGAGGACCGGGGAGCTGTTTTTT. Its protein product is CASSQRTGELFF.

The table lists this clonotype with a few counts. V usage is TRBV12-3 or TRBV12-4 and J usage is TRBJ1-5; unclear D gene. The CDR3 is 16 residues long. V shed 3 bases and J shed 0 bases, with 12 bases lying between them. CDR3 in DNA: TGTGCCAGCAGTTTTTCCGGAGCTATTAGCAATCAGCCCCAGCATTTT. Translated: CASSFSGAISNQPQHF.

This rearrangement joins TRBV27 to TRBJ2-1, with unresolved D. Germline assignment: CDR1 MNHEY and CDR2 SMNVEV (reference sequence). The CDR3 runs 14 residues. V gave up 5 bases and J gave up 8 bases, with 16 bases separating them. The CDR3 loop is CASSPIGPIDEQFF. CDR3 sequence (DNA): TGTGCCAGCAGTCCCATTGGCCCTATCGATGAGCAGTTCTTC.

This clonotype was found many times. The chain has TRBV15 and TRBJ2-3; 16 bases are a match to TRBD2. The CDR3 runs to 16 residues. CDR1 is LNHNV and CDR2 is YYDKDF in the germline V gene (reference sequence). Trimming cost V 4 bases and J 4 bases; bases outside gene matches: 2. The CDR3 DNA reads TGTGCCACCAGCACGGGGACTAGCGGGGGGGCAGATACGCAGTATTTT. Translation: CATSTGTSGGADTQYF.

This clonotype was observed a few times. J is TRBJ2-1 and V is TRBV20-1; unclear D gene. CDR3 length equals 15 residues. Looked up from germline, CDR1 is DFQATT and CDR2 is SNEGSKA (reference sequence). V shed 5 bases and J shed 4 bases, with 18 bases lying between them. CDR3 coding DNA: TGCAGTGCTCCTGATTTTGGCAGAAGGTACAATGAGCAGTTCTTC. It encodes CSAPDFGRRYNEQFF.

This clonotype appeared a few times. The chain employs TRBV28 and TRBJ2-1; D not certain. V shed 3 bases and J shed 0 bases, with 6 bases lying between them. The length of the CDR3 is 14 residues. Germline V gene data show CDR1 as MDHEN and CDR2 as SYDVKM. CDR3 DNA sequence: TGTGCCAGCAGTTTGGTCGCCTCCTACAATGAGCAGTTCTTC. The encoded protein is CASSLVASYNEQFF.

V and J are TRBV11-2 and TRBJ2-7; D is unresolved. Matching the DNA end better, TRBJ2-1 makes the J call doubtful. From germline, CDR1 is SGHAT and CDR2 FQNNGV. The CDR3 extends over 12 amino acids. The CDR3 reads CASSLELGLQFF. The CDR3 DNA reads TGTGCCAGCAGCTTAGAGTTGGGGTTACAGTTCTTC.

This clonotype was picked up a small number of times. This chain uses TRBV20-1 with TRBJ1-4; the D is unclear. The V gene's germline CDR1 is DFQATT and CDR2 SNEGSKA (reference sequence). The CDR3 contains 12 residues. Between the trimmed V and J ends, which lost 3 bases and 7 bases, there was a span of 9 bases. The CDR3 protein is CSASGQIEKLFF. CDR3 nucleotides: TGCAGTGCTAGTGGGCAGATTGAAAAACTGTTTTTT.

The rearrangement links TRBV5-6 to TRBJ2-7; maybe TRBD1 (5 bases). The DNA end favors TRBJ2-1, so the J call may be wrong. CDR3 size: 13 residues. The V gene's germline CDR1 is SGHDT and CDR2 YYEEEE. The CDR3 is CASSLVWGGEQFF. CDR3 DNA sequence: TGTGCCAGCAGCTTGGTTTGGGGCGGTGAGCAGTTCTTC.

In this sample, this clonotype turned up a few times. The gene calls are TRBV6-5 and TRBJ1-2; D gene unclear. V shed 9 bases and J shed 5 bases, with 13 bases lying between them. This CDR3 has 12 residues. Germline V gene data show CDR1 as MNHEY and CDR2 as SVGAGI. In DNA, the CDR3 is TGTGCCAGTGACCCCATGGGGTATGGCTACACCTTC. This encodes CASDPMGYGYTF.

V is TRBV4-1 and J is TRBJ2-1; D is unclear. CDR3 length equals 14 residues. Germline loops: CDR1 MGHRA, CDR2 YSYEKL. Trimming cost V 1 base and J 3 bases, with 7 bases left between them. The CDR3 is CASSQGLLYNEQFF. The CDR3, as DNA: TGCGCCAGCAGCCAAGGACTCCTCTACAATGAGCAGTTCTTC.

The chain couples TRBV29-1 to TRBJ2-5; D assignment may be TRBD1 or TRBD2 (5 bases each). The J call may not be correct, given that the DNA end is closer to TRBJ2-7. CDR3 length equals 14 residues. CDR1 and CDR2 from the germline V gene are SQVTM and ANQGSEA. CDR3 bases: TGCAGCGCTAAATCCCCGGGACGGGACTACGAGCAGTACTTC. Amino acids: CSAKSPGRDYEQYF.

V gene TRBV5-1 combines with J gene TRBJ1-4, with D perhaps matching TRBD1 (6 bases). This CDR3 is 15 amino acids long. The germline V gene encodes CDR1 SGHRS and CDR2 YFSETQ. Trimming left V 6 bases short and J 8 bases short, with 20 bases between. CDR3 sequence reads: CASTTTGTSREKLFF. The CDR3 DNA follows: TGCGCCAGCACCACCACCGGGACATCGCGGGAAAAACTGTTTTTT.

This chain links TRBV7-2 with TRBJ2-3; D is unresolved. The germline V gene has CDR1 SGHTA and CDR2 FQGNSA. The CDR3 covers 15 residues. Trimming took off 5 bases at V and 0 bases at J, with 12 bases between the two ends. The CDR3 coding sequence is TGTGCCAGCAGCCCGAGAGCCTCTAGCACAGATACGCAGTATTTT. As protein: CASSPRASSTDTQYF.

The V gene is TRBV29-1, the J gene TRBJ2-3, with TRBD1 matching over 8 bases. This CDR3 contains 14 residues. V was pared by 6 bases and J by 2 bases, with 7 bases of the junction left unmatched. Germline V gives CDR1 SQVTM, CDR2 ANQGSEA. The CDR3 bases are TGCAGCGTCGCGACAGGGGTCACCACAGATACGCAGTATTTT. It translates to CSVATGVTTDTQYF.

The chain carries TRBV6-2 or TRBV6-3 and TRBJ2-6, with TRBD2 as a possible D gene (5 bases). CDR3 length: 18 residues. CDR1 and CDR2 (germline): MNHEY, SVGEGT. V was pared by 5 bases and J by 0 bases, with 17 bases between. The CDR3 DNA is TGTGCCAGCAGTACCGGACTGGAAGTTACCTCTGGGGCCAACGTCCTGACTTTC. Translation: CASSTGLEVTSGANVLTF.

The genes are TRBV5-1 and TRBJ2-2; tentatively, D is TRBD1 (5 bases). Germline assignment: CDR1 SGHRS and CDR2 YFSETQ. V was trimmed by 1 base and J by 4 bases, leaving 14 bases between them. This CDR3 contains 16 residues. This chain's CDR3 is CASSLLWQGRTGELFF. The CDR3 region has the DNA TGCGCCAGCAGCTTGCTTTGGCAGGGCCGCACCGGGGAGCTGTTTTTT.

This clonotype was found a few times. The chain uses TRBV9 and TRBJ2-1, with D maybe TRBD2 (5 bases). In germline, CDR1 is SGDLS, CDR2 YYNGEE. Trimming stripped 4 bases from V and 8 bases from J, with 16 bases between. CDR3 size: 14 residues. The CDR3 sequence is CASSSRSGSDEQFF. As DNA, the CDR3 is TGTGCCAGCAGCAGCCGTTCGGGGTCGGATGAGCAGTTCTTC. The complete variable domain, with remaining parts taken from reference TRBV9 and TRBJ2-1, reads DSGVTQTPKHLITATGQRVTLRCSPRSGDLSVYWYQQSLDQGLQFLIQYYNGEERAKGNILERFSAQQFPDLHSELNLSSLELGDSALYFCASSSRSGSDEQFFGPGTRLTVL.

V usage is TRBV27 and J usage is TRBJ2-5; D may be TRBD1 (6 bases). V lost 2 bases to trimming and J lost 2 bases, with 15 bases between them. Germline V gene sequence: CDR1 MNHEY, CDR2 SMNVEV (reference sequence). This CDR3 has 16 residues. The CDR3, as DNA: TGTGCCAGCAGTTTAACAGGGAGTAGGCGACAAGAGACCCAGTACTTC. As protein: CASSLTGSRRQETQYF.